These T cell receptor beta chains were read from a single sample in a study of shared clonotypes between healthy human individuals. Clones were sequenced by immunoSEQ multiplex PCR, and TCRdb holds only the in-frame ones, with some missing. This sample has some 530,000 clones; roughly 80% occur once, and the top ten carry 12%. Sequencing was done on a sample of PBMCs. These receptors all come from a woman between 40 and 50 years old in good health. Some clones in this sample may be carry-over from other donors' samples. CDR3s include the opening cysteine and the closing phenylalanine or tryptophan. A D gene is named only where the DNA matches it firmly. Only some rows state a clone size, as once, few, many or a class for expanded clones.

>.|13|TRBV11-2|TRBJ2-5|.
CASSRGSQETQYF
TGTGCCAGCAGCCGGGGATCTCAAGAGACCCAGTACTTC
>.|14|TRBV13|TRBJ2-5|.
CASSFWGDEKTQYF
TGTGCCAGCAGCTTTTGGGGTGACGAAAAGACCCAGTACTTC
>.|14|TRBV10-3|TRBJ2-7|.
CAISIGPPGDEQYF
TGTGCCATCAGTATAGGGCCCCCGGGAGACGAGCAGTACTTC
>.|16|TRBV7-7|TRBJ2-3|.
CASSLGASGTTDTQYF
TGTGCTAGCAGCTTAGGGGCTAGTGGCACTACAGATACGCAGTATTTT
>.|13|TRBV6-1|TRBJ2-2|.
CASSELGTGELFF
TGTGCCAGCAGTGAATTGGGCACCGGGGAGCTGTTTTTT
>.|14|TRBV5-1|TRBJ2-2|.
CASSLARDTGELFF
TGCGCCAGCAGCTTGGCCCGGGACACCGGGGAGCTGTTTTTT
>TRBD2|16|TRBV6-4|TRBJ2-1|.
CASSDSASGGYNEQFF
TGTGCCAGCAGTGACTCTGCTAGCGGGGGATACAATGAGCAGTTCTTC
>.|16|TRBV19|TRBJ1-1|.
CASSDLGGPRRTEAFF
TGTGCCAGTAGTGACTTAGGGGGGCCGAGAAGGACTGAAGCTTTCTTT
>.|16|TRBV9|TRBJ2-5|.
CASSPRVGRQQETQYF
TGTGCCAGCAGCCCCAGGGTGGGGCGGCAGCAAGAGACCCAGTACTTC
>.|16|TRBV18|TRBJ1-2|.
CASSPPTGIGDYGYTF
TGTGCCAGCTCACCACCAACAGGGATAGGGGACTATGGCTACACCTTC
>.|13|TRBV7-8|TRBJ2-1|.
CASSSSRVHEQFF
TGTGCCAGCAGCTCCTCTAGAGTTCATGAGCAGTTCTTC
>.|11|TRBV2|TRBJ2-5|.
CASSAQETQYF
TGTGCCAGCAGCGCCCAGGAGACCCAGTACTTC
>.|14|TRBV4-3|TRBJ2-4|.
CASSQDGVGNIQYF
TGCGCCAGCAGCCAAGACGGGGTGGGGAACATTCAGTACTTC
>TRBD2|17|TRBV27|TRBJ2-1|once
CASSLLLAGGPGGEQFF
TGTGCCAGCAGTTTATTACTAGCGGGAGGGCCGGGGGGTGAGCAGTTCTTC
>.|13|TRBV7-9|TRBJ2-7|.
CASSLGRNYEQYF
TGTGCCAGCAGCTTAGGCCGGAACTACGAGCAGTACTTC
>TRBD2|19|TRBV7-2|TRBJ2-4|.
CASSLALGGDHIAKNIQYF
TGTGCCAGCAGCTTAGCGCTGGGGGGGGACCATATTGCCAAAAACATTCAGTACTTC
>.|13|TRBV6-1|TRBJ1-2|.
CASSEGPNYGYTF
TGTGCCAGCAGTGAAGGGCCAAACTATGGCTACACCTTC
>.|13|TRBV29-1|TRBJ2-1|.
CSVDLEVRIEQFF
TGCAGCGTGGACCTCGAGGTGAGGATTGAGCAGTTCTTC
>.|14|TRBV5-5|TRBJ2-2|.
CASSLVRGPGELFF
TGTGCCAGCAGCTTGGTTAGGGGTCCCGGGGAGCTGTTTTTT
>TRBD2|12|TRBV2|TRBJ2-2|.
CASTSGTGELFF
TGTGCCAGCACTAGCGGCACCGGGGAGCTGTTTTTT
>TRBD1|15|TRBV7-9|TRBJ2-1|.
CASSLAWTGVDEQFF
TGTGCCAGCAGCTTAGCTTGGACAGGGGTCGATGAGCAGTTCTTC
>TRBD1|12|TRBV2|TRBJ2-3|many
CATRDRGDTQYF
TGTGCCACCCGGGACAGGGGAGATACGCAGTATTTT
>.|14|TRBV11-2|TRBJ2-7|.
CASSPRQESYEQYF
TGTGCCAGCAGCCCCAGACAGGAATCCTACGAGCAGTACTTC
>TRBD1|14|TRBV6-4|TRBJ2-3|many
CASSRQGDTDTQYF
TGTGCCAGCTCGCGACAGGGAGACACAGATACGCAGTATTTT
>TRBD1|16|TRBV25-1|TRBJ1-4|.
CASSAGQGTTNEKLFF
TGTGCCAGCAGTGCCGGACAGGGAACAACTAATGAAAAACTGTTTTTT
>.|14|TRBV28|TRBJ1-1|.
CASNGGYWYTEAFF
TGTGCCAGCAATGGGGGGTATTGGTACACTGAAGCTTTCTTT
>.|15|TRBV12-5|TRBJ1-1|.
CASAPVGGSNTEAFF
TGTGCTAGTGCCCCTGTTGGGGGCTCCAACACTGAAGCTTTCTTT
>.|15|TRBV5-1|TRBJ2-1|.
CASSLLAAGGNEQFF
TGCGCCAGCAGCTTGCTCGCTGCTGGGGGGAATGAGCAGTTCTTC
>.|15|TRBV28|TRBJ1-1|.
CASSLREGWNTEAFF
TGTGCCAGCAGTTTAAGGGAGGGTTGGAACACTGAAGCTTTCTTT
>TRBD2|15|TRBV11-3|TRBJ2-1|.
CASSEGLADYNEQFF
TGTGCCAGCAGCGAGGGACTAGCGGATTACAATGAGCAGTTCTTC
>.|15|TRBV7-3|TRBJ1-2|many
CASSSVPGDFDGYTF
TGTGCCAGCAGCTCCGTTCCGGGGGATTTTGATGGCTACACCTTC
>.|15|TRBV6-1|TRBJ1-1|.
CASSGSGGGRTEAFF
TGTGCCAGCAGTGGGAGCGGGGGGGGAAGGACTGAAGCTTTCTTT
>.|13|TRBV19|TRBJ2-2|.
CASSSSGAGELFF
TGTGCCAGTAGTTCATCAGGGGCCGGGGAGCTGTTTTTT
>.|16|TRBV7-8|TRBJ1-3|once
CASSGNRAAKGNTIYF
TGTGCCAGCAGCGGGAACCGGGCGGCAAAAGGGAACACCATATATTTT
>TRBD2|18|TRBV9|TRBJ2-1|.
CASSVGLAGGLLDDEQFF
TGTGCCAGCAGCGTTGGCCTAGCGGGAGGGCTATTGGACGATGAGCAGTTCTTC
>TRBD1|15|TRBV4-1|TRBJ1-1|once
CASSQGDRAATEAFF
TGCGCCAGCAGCCAGGGGGACAGGGCAGCCACTGAAGCTTTCTTT
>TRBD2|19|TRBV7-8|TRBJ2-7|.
CASSFQGLAGGPSSYEQYF
TGTGCCAGCAGCTTCCAAGGACTAGCGGGAGGGCCTTCCTCCTACGAGCAGTACTTC
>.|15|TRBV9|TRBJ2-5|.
CASSVGVLAQETQYF
TGTGCCAGCAGCGTAGGGGTTCTAGCGCAAGAGACCCAGTACTTC